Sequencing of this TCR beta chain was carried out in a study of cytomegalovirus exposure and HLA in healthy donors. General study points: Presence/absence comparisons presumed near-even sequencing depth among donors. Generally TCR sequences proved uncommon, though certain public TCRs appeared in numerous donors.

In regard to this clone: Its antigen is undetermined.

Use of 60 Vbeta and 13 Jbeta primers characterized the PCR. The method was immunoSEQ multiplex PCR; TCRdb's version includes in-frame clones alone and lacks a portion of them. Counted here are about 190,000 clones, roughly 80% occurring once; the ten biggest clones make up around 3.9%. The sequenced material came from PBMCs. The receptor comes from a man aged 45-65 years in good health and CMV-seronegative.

CDR3 residues: CASGQGLSQETQYF. DNA for the CDR3: TGTGCTAGTGGACAGGGTCTATCCCAAGAGACCCAGTACTTC. The chain recombines TRBV12-5 with TRBJ2-5; D might be TRBD1 (6 bases). Germline CDR1 and CDR2: LGHNT and FRNRAP. The ends were cut back, 6 bases at V and 1 base at J, with 12 bases in the middle. This CDR3 has 14 amino acids. Full variable domain (remainder filled in from reference TRBV12-5 and TRBJ2-5): DARVTQTPRHKVTEMGQEVTMRCQPILGHNTVFWYRQTMMQGLELLAYFRNRAPLDDSGMPKDRFSAEMPDATLATLKIQPSEPRDSAVYFCASGQGLSQETQYFGPGTRLLVL.